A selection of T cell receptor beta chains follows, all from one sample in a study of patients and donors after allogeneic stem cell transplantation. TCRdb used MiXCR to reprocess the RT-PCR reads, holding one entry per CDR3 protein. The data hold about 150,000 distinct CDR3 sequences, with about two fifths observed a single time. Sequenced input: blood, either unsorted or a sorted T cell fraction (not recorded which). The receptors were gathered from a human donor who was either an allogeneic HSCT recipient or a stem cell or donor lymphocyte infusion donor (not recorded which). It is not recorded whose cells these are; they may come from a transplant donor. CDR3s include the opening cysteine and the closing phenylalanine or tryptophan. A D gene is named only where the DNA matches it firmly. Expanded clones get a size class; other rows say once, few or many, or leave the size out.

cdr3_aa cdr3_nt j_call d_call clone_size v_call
CASSQAAMGYGYTF TGCGCCAGCAGCCAAGCCGCGATGGGGTACGGCTACACCTTC TRBJ1-2 . few TRBV4-3
CASSTSGGGYTF . TRBJ1-2 . few TRBV28
CASSSGSPLHF TGTGCCAGCAGTTCGGGTTCACCCCTCCACTTT TRBJ1-6 . many TRBV7-9
CASSLAVVFNTEAFF TGTGCCAGCAGCTTAGCGGTCGTCTTTAACACTGAAGCTTTCTTT TRBJ1-1 . . TRBV7-9
CASSHDGTRNTGELFF TGCGCCAGCAGCCACGACGGGACTCGGAACACCGGGGAGCTGTTTTTT TRBJ2-2 . few TRBV5-1
CASSGGQGGNTIYF TGTGCCAGCAGCGGTGGACAGGGTGGAAACACCATATATTTT TRBJ1-3 TRBD1 . TRBV5-6
CASSPEYADGQPQHF TGTGCCAGCTCACCAGAGTACGCAGATGGGCAGCCCCAGCATTTT TRBJ1-5 . . TRBV18
CASSLVSGITNEKLFF TGTGCCAGCAGCTTAGTTTCAGGGATCACTAATGAAAAACTGTTTTTT TRBJ1-4 . . TRBV11-2
CAWSFAGNYGYTF TGTGCCTGGTCTTTCGCAGGAAACTATGGCTACACCTTC TRBJ1-2 . . TRBV30
CASSQEGGLEDGELFF TGTGCCAGCAGCCAAGAAGGGGGACTCGAGGACGGGGAGCTGTTTTTT TRBJ2-2 . . TRBV3-1
CSAREAVAAIYGYTF TGCAGTGCTAGAGAGGCTGTGGCAGCAATCTATGGCTACACCTTC TRBJ1-2 . . TRBV20-1
CAIRARRGPNQPQHF TGTGCCATCCGGGCGCGACGGGGGCCAAATCAGCCCCAGCATTTT TRBJ1-5 . . TRBV10-3
CASSYSGLANIQYF TGTGCCAGCAGTTACTCGGGACTAGCGAACATTCAGTACTTC TRBJ2-4 TRBD2 . TRBV6-6
CASSLDREVTEAFF TGTGCCAGCAGCCTTGACAGGGAGGTCACTGAAGCTTTCTTT TRBJ1-1 TRBD1 few TRBV6-5
CASSVGQGKGYTF TGTGCCAGCAGCGTAGGACAGGGGAAAGGCTACACCTTC TRBJ1-2 TRBD1 . TRBV9
CASSSWVLSGNTIYF TGTGCCAGCAGTTCTTGGGTTCTCTCTGGAAACACCATATATTTT TRBJ1-3 . few TRBV28
CSVTPGNEKLFF TGCAGCGTGACCCCGGGAAATGAAAAACTGTTTTTT TRBJ1-4 . . TRBV29-1
CSAPRLAGNEQFF TGCAGTGCTCCCCGACTAGCAGGTAATGAGCAGTTCTTC TRBJ2-1 TRBD2 . TRBV20-1
CASSLIRLGNTIYF TGTGCCAGCAGTTTAATAAGGTTGGGAAACACCATATATTTT TRBJ1-3 . . TRBV12-3/TRBV12-4
CASSELQGAGNTIYF TGTGCCAGCAGCGAATTACAGGGAGCTGGAAACACCATATATTTT TRBJ1-3 . . TRBV6-1
CASSPWTDGAKNIQYF TGTGCCAGCTCACCCTGGACGGACGGAGCCAAAAACATTCAGTACTTC TRBJ2-4 . . TRBV18
CASSPLLGMPRNEQFF TGTGCCAGCAGCCCCCTCCTCGGGATGCCGCGCAATGAGCAGTTCTTC TRBJ2-1 . . TRBV21-1
CASSLEGSSNYGYTF TGTGCCAGCAGCCTCGAGGGCTCCTCTAACTATGGCTACACCTTC TRBJ1-2 . once TRBV7-3
CASSLTGLGNTEAFF TGCGCCAGCAGCTTGACAGGGTTGGGGAACACTGAAGCTTTCTTT TRBJ1-1 . few TRBV5-1
CASIRDIPYEQYF TGTGCCAGCATCCGGGACATACCCTACGAGCAGTACTTC TRBJ2-7 . few TRBV6-4
CASSLGGIPEAFF TGTGCCAGCAGCTTAGGGGGTATTCCTGAAGCTTTCTTT TRBJ1-1 . few TRBV7-9
CASSYGMGASYNEQFF TGTGCCAGCAGTTACGGTATGGGGGCCTCATACAATGAGCAGTTCTTC TRBJ2-1 . few TRBV6-2/TRBV6-3
CASSLAGQLLASYGYTF TGCGCCAGCAGCTTGGCCGGGCAGCTCCTGGCCTCCTATGGCTACACCTTC TRBJ1-2 . . TRBV5-1
CASSLDAGPNEKLFF TGCGCCAGCAGCTTGGATGCGGGACCTAATGAAAAACTGTTTTTT TRBJ1-4 . . TRBV5-1
CASTAWNTEAFF TGTGCCAGCACAGCTTGGAACACTGAAGCTTTCTTT TRBJ1-1 . . TRBV12-3/TRBV12-4
CASSAQGGPPDTQYF TGTGCCAGCAGCGCCCAGGGAGGGCCCCCAGATACGCAGTATTTT TRBJ2-3 TRBD2 . TRBV9
CASTYSPLATYNEQFF TGTGCCAGCACCTATTCCCCACTAGCGACCTACAATGAGCAGTTCTTC TRBJ2-1 TRBD2 . TRBV7-9
CASSAQLSTEAFF TGTGCCAGCAGTGCCCAATTAAGCACTGAAGCTTTCTTT TRBJ1-1 . few TRBV25-1
CASSLFPPGTEAFF TGCGCCAGCAGCCTCTTCCCGCCCGGCACTGAAGCTTTCTTT TRBJ1-1 . few TRBV4-1
CASSNRRGNTIYF TGTGCCAGCAGTAATCGCCGAGGAAACACCATATATTTT TRBJ1-3 . . TRBV6-5
CATSDFVTGGRYEQYF TGTGCCACCAGTGATTTTGTGACAGGGGGCAGGTACGAGCAGTACTTC TRBJ2-7 TRBD1 . TRBV24-1
CASSGSRAKINYGYTF TGTGCCAGCAGCGGATCCAGGGCTAAGATTAACTATGGCTACACCTTC TRBJ1-2 . few TRBV9
CASSLSGQVYGYTF TGTGCCAGCAGCTTATCAGGACAAGTCTATGGCTACACCTTC TRBJ1-2 . . TRBV5-6
CASSIEGGYNTEAFF TGTGCCAGCAGTATAGAGGGGGGTTACAACACTGAAGCTTTCTTT TRBJ1-1 . few TRBV11-2
CASSLQTGNGYTF TGCGCCAGCAGCCTTCAGACTGGGAATGGCTACACCTTC TRBJ1-2 . . TRBV4-3
CASSLGTDGYTF TGTGCCAGCAGCTTAGGTACGGATGGCTACACCTTC TRBJ1-2 . once TRBV7-8
CASGRAGGDVSEKLFF TGTGCCAGCGGAAGGGCAGGGGGAGATGTGAGTGAAAAACTGTTTTTT TRBJ1-4 TRBD1 few TRBV4-2
CSASDSPNTEAFF TGCAGTGCATCCGACAGCCCCAACACTGAAGCTTTCTTT TRBJ1-1 . . TRBV20-1
CASSLGVRDQSYNSPLHF TGTGCCAGCAGCTTAGGGGTCAGGGACCAAAGTTATAATTCACCCCTCCACTTT TRBJ1-6 . . TRBV7-8
CASSLAAVEAFF TGTGCCAGCAGCTTGGCGGCAGTAGAAGCTTTCTTT TRBJ1-1 . . TRBV5-5
CSASTSGANVLTF TGCAGTGCCTCAACCTCTGGGGCCAACGTCCTGACTTTC TRBJ2-6 . . TRBV20-1
CASSQEWAGANVLTF TGCGCCAGCAGCCAAGAATGGGCTGGGGCCAACGTCCTGACTTTC TRBJ2-6 . . TRBV4-3
CASSTLDGIGKDTQYF TGTGCCAGCAGTACCCTGGACGGGATTGGGAAAGATACGCAGTATTTT TRBJ2-3 . few TRBV6-2/TRBV6-3
CASALGNEQFF TGTGCCAGCGCCCTGGGCAATGAGCAGTTCTTC TRBJ2-1 . . TRBV27
CASSGVAGDYNEQFF TGCGCCAGCAGCGGTGTAGCGGGGGATTACAATGAGCAGTTCTTC TRBJ2-1 TRBD2 . TRBV5-1
CASSLRQGDVWYNSPLHF TGTGCCAGCAGCCTACGGCAGGGAGATGTTTGGTATAATTCACCCCTCCACTTT TRBJ1-6 . . TRBV5-5
CASRSGLMNTEAFF TGTGCCAGCAGGTCGGGACTCATGAACACTGAAGCTTTCTTT TRBJ1-1 . few TRBV12-3/TRBV12-4